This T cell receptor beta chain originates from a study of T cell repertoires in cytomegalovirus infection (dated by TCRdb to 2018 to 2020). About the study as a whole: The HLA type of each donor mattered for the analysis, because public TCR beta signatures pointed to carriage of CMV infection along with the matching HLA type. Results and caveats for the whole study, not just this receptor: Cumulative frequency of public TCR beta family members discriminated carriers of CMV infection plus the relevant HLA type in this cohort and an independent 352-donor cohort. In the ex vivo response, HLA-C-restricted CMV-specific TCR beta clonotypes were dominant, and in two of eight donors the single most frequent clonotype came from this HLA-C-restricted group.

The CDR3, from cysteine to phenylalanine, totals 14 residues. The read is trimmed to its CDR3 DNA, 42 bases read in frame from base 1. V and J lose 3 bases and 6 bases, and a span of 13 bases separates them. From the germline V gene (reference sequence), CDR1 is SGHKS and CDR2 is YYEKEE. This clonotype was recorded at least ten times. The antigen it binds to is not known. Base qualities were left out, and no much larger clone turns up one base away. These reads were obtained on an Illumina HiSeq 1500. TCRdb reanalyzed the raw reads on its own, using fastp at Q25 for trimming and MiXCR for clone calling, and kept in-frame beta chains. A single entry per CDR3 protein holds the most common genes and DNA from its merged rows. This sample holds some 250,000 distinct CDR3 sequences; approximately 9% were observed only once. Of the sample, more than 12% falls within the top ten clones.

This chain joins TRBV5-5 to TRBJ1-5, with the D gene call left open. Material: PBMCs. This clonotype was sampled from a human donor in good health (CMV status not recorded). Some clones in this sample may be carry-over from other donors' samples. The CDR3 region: CASSYQEGSQPQHF. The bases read TGTGCCAGCAGCTACCAAGAAGGGAGTCAGCCCCAGCATTTT.